The source of this T cell receptor (beta chain) is a study of T cell clones after liver transplantation. Germline V gene data show CDR1 as SNHLY and CDR2 as FYNNEI. The CDR3 spans 11 residues. With 7 bases removed from V and 8 bases from J, the gap between germline ends came to 11 bases. The protocol was immunoSEQ multiplex PCR, while the TCRdb copy is restricted to in-frame clones and leaves out a portion. The sample includes approximately 75,000 clones, under 90% seen only once; the top ten take 0.79%. This clone showed up just a few times. The sequence derives from a human patient who received a liver transplant. Some T cells here may be from the graft donor. V and J are TRBV2 and TRBJ1-1; a weak D match, TRBD1 (5 bases). The sample was CD4+ T cells from blood, taken 12 months after liver transplant. The CDR3 region is CASMRDGEAFF. The CDR3 nucleotides read TGTGCCAGCATGAGGGACGGAGAAGCTTTCTTT.